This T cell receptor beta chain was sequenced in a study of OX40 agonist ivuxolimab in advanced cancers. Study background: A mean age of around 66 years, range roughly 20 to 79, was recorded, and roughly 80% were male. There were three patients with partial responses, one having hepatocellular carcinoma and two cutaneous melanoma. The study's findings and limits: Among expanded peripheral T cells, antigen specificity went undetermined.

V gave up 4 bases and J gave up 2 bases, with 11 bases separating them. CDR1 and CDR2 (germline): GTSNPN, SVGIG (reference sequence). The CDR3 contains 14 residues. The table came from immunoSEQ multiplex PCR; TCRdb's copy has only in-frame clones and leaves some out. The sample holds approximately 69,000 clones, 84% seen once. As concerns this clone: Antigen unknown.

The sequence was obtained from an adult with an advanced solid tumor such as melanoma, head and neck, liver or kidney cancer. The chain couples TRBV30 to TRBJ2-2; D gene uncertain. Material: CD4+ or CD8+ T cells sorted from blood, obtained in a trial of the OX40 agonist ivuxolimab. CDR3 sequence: CAWKKGFNTGELFF. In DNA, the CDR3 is TGTGCCTGGAAGAAAGGATTTAACACCGGGGAGCTGTTTTTT. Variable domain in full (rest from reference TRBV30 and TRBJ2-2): SQTIHQWPATLVQPVGSPLSLECTVEGTSNPNLYWYRQAAGRGLQLLFYSVGIGQISSEVPQNLSASRPQDRQFILSSKKLLLSDSGFYLCAWKKGFNTGELFFGEGSRLTVL.